This T cell receptor (beta chain) was obtained from a study of tumor-infiltrating lymphocytes in oesophageal squamous cell carcinoma. This clonotype was seen at least ten times. TCRdb used MiXCR to reprocess the PCR reads, holding one entry per CDR3 protein. The table records 15,000 to 18,000 distinct CDR3 sequences, roughly half of them present only once. The CDR3 has 15 amino acids. Germline CDR1 SGHNT, CDR2 YENEEA. Germline trimming cut 2 bases from V and 4 bases from J; bases unmatched to any gene: 5. The rearrangement uses TRBV11-3 and TRBJ2-3, with 8 nucleotides matching TRBD1. Sequenced: esophageal tumor tissue. The origin of this receptor is a female donor with esophageal squamous cell carcinoma. The CDR3 DNA reads TGTGCCAGCAGCTTACCACGGACAGGGCCAGATACGCAGTATTTT. This codes for CASSLPRTGPDTQYF.